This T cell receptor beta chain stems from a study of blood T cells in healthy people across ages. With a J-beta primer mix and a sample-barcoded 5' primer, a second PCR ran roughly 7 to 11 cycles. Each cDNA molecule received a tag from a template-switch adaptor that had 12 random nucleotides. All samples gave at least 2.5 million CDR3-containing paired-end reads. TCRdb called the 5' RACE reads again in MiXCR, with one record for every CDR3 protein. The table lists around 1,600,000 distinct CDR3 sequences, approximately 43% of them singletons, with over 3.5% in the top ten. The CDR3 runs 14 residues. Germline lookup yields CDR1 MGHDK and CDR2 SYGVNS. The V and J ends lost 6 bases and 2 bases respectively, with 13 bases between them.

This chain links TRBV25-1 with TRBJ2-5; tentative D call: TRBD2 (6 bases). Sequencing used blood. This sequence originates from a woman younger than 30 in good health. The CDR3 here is CASRSREVQETQYF. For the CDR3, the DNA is TGTGCCAGCAGATCGAGGGAGGTTCAAGAGACCCAGTACTTC.